Following are 21 T cell receptor beta chains from one sample sequenced in a study of blood T cell repertoires in COVID-19. Clones were read by immunoSEQ multiplex PCR, and TCRdb kept only the in-frame ones, dropping some. The table records approximately 120,000 clones, 75% to 90% of them present only once. Sequenced material: peripheral blood. Receptors originate from a human donor with acute or convalescent COVID-19. The donor label of this sample is uncertain.

This sequence joins TRBV6-5 and TRBJ2-7; D is undetermined. The CDR3 contains 14 residues. V lost 5 bases, J lost 0 bases, and 11 bases lay in between. Looked up from germline, CDR1 is MNHEY and CDR2 is SVGAGI. CDR3 residues: CASSPRHGSYEQYF. Written as DNA, the CDR3 is TGTGCCAGCAGTCCCAGGCACGGCTCCTACGAGCAGTACTTC.

This chain connects TRBV5-5 to TRBJ2-7; 9 bases are a match to TRBD2. Germline CDR1 and CDR2: SGHKS and YYEKEE (reference sequence). The CDR3 is 13 amino acids. With 3 bases clipped from V and 4 bases from J, the junction kept 2 bases outside the gene matches. The CDR3 sequence is CASSYLAGYEQYF. The CDR3, as DNA: TGTGCCAGCAGCTATCTAGCGGGGTACGAGCAGTACTTC.

The chain links TRBV12-3 or TRBV12-4 to TRBJ1-2; D unresolved. Trimming pared 4 bases from V and 2 bases from J, leaving 8 bases between. The CDR3 length is 13 residues. The CDR3, as DNA: TGTGCCAGCAGTTCGAGGTTCAACTATGGCTACACCTTC. Translated, it gives CASSSRFNYGYTF.

The V and J genes are TRBV6-5 and TRBJ1-3; 7 bases are shared with TRBD1. Trimming took 5 bases from V and 0 from J; bases not matched to a gene: 4. This CDR3 comprises 15 residues. The germline V gene has CDR1 MNHEY and CDR2 SVGAGI. The CDR3 is CASSRTGFSGNTIYF. DNA of the CDR3: TGTGCCAGCAGTCGGACAGGATTCTCTGGAAACACCATATATTTT.

The rearrangement links TRBV7-9 to TRBJ2-1; D might be TRBD2 (6 bases). V lost 4 bases and J 7 bases, leaving 14 bases between the germline ends. The CDR3 contains 14 residues. Germline assignment: CDR1 SEHNR and CDR2 FQNEAQ (reference sequence). The CDR3 reads CASSSGYRGNEQFF. The CDR3 DNA sequence: TGTGCCAGCAGCTCTGGTTACCGGGGGAATGAGCAGTTCTTC.

The chain has TRBV28 and TRBJ1-2; 7 bases map to TRBD1. This CDR3 is built from 18 residues. Germline CDR1 is MDHEN and CDR2 is SYDVKM. V was clipped by 6 bases and J by 2 bases; unmatched bases: 18. The CDR3 sequence is CASRLPLGQEVGNYGYTF. In DNA form, the CDR3 reads TGTGCCAGCAGGTTGCCCCTTGGACAGGAGGTGGGAAACTATGGCTACACCTTC.

V gene TRBV5-6 combines with J gene TRBJ1-4, with a tentative D call TRBD1 (6 bases). The germline gives CDR1 SGHDT, CDR2 YYEEEE. There are 17 residues in the CDR3. V lost 0 bases to trimming and J lost 8 bases, with 20 bases between them. Here the CDR3 reads CASSLDSGQLAGEKLFF. For the CDR3, the DNA is TGTGCCAGCAGCTTGGATTCCGGACAGCTAGCTGGGGAAAAACTGTTTTTT.

This chain connects TRBV6-6 to TRBJ2-1; D may be TRBD1 (6 bases). Trimming left V 6 bases short and J 10 bases short, with 10 bases between. CDR1 and CDR2 from the germline V gene are MNHNY and SVGAGI (reference sequence). The CDR3 is 11 amino acids. The DNA for the CDR3 is TGTGCCAGCAGGGAACAGGGAGAGCAGTTCTTC. Translated, it gives CASREQGEQFF.

The chain joins TRBV2 to TRBJ2-1, with 8 bases that match TRBD2. The V and J ends lost 5 bases and 5 bases, in that order; junction bases with no gene match: 11. The CDR3 runs 16 residues. Per germline, CDR1 SNHLY and CDR2 FYNNEI. CDR3 sequence (DNA): TGTGCCAGCAGTTTTCTCGGGGGGGGCGGACACAATGAGCAGTTCTTC. Translation: CASSFLGGGGHNEQFF.

The chain uses TRBV5-1 and TRBJ1-3; the D gene is possibly TRBD1 (6 bases). The length of the CDR3 is 14 residues. Trimming removed 1 base at V and 2 bases at J, with 7 bases between. Germline-derived CDR1 and CDR2 are SGHRS and YFSETQ. The CDR3 protein is CASSLPGAGNTIYF. CDR3 nucleotide sequence: TGCGCCAGCAGCTTGCCAGGGGCTGGAAACACCATATATTTT.

The chain carries TRBV5-1 and TRBJ1-1; D unclear. The germline V gene encodes CDR1 SGHRS and CDR2 YFSETQ. Trimming took off 1 base at V and 0 bases at J, with 19 bases between the two ends. The CDR3 is 18 amino acids. CDR3 bases: TGCGCCAGCAGCTTGTCCTCAGGCCTCCCCCCGCTGAACACTGAAGCTTTCTTT. Translated: CASSLSSGLPPLNTEAFF.

This clone was counted a single time. The chain has TRBV6-5 and TRBJ1-6, with D possibly being TRBD1 (5 bases). The CDR3 contains 14 residues. Germline V gives CDR1 MNHEY, CDR2 SVGAGI. V dropped 4 bases and J dropped 9 bases, with 13 bases sitting between them. CDR3 in amino acids: CASSSPGGGSPLHF. As DNA, the CDR3 is TGTGCCAGCAGTTCTCCAGGCGGGGGTTCACCCCTCCACTTT.

This chain joins TRBV24-1 and TRBJ2-1, with TRBD1 matching 11 bases. This CDR3 contains 15 residues. Looked up from germline, CDR1 is KGHDR and CDR2 is SFDVKD. Losses at the gene ends were 5 bases for V and 3 bases for J; bases not matched to a gene: 2. The CDR3 DNA is TGTGCCACCAGTGTTGGGACAGGGGGCTACAATGAGCAGTTCTTC. This sequence encodes CATSVGTGGYNEQFF.

This chain joins TRBV19 and TRBJ1-2, with TRBD1 as a possible D gene (5 bases). From germline, CDR1 is LNHDA and CDR2 SQIVND (reference sequence). The CDR3 totals 14 residues. V was trimmed by 5 bases and J by 5 bases, leaving 15 bases between them. CDR3 DNA: TGTGCCAGTAGTTTTGTCAGGGATCAATATGGCTACACCTTC. Translation gives CASSFVRDQYGYTF.

J is TRBJ2-1 and V is TRBV9, with 7 bases lining up with TRBD2. The J segment lost 5 bases and the V segment lost 4 bases, leaving 6 bases of the junction unmatched. Germline V lookup: CDR1 SGDLS, CDR2 YYNGEE. This CDR3 spans 14 amino acids. CDR3 loop: CASSMSGADNEQFF. CDR3 nucleotide sequence: TGTGCCAGCAGCATGAGCGGGGCCGACAATGAGCAGTTCTTC.

The chain has TRBV29-1 and TRBJ2-1, with D maybe TRBD2 (5 bases). Looked up from germline, CDR1 is SQVTM and CDR2 is ANQGSEA. CDR3 length: 12 amino acids. V lost 6 bases, J lost 9 bases, and 15 bases lay in between. The chain's CDR3 is CSVVEGPSEQFF. The CDR3 DNA is TGCAGCGTCGTTGAGGGCCCCAGTGAGCAGTTCTTC.

V usage is TRBV5-4 and J usage is TRBJ2-2; 10 positions match TRBD1. Germline loops: CDR1 SGHNT, CDR2 YYREEE (reference sequence). The CDR3 spans 14 residues. V gave up 4 bases and J gave up 4 bases; unmatched junction bases: 1. CDR3 region: CASSRTGGTGELFF. The CDR3 nucleotides are TGTGCCAGCAGCCGGACAGGGGGCACCGGGGAGCTGTTTTTT. Variable domain in full (rest from reference TRBV5-4 and TRBJ2-2): ETGVTQSPTHLIKTRGQQVTLRCSSQSGHNTVSWYQQALGQGPQFIFQYYREEENGRGNFPPRFSGLQFPNYSSELNVNALELDDSALYLCASSRTGGTGELFFGEGSRLTVL.

This chain connects TRBV12-5 to TRBJ2-2; possibly TRBD1 for D (5 bases). CDR1 LGHNT and CDR2 FRNRAP come from the germline V gene. V gave up 8 bases and J gave up 5 bases, with 12 bases separating them. The length of the CDR3 is 13 residues. The CDR3 reads CASRRAVTGELFF. CDR3 DNA: TGTGCTAGTCGCAGGGCAGTTACCGGGGAGCTGTTTTTT.

This chain links TRBV5-1 with TRBJ1-1; the match to TRBD1 covers 12 bases. Germline V lookup: CDR1 SGHRS, CDR2 YFSETQ. Germline trimming cut 7 bases from V and 4 bases from J; bases unmatched to any gene: 11. The CDR3 sequence is 16 residues long. The CDR3 is CASSRGTGGAGTEAFF. The CDR3 DNA reads TGCGCCAGCTCGAGGGGGACAGGGGGCGCCGGCACTGAAGCTTTCTTT.

The chain recombines TRBV18 with TRBJ1-1; the D gene is possibly TRBD1 (6 bases). Germline V gene lookup returns CDR1 KGHSH and CDR2 LQKENI. The ends were cut back, 6 bases at V and 1 base at J, with 12 bases in the middle. There are 14 residues in the CDR3. CDR3 bases: TGTGCCAGCTCTAGCTTGACAGGGAACACTGAAGCTTTCTTT. It encodes CASSSLTGNTEAFF.

This clone has just one count. The rearrangement joins TRBV28 to TRBJ1-1; 7 bases fit TRBD1. Germline CDR1 MDHEN, CDR2 SYDVKM. The CDR3 contains 16 residues. The junction had 10 bases not matched to a gene; V was cut back by 6 bases and J by 0 bases. The CDR3 loop is CASSSNRQGMNTEAFF. CDR3 sequence (DNA): TGTGCCAGCAGCTCGAACAGACAGGGAATGAACACTGAAGCTTTCTTT.